The 25 T cell receptor beta chains presented below share a single source sample, sequenced in a study of T cells after yellow fever vaccination. TCRdb re-analysed the 5' RACE reads in MiXCR, keeping a single row per CDR3 protein. The sample yields some 500,000 distinct CDR3 sequences, roughly 12% seen once. The sequencing here drew on PBMCs, taken on the day of the yellow fever booster vaccination. The receptors here all came from a man under 40 who received the YFV17D yellow fever vaccine.

There are many counts of this clonotype. The chain has TRBV29-1 and TRBJ2-6; D is possibly TRBD2 (5 bases). CDR3 length: 15 amino acids. V was shortened by 6 bases and J by 0 bases, with 12 bases between the two germline ends. Looked up from germline, CDR1 is SQVTM and CDR2 is ANQGSEA. CDR3 in amino acids: CSVREGSSGANVLTF. The CDR3 DNA is TGCAGCGTAAGGGAAGGGAGCTCTGGGGCCAACGTCCTGACTTTC.

The chain couples TRBV5-4 to TRBJ2-3, with 12 bases fitting TRBD2. CDR1 and CDR2 (germline): SGHNT, YYREEE (reference sequence). The CDR3 loop spans 16 amino acids. V dropped 4 bases and J dropped 5; count of bases not matched to a gene: 8. The CDR3 coding sequence is TGTGCCAGCAGCATCCCTAGCGGGAGGGACCAAGATACGCAGTATTTT. Encoded protein: CASSIPSGRDQDTQYF.

This clonotype was seen repeatedly, ten times or more. The V and J genes are TRBV9 and TRBJ2-3; 14 nucleotides agree with TRBD2. The CDR3 covers 20 residues. J lost 5 bases, V lost 0 bases, and 14 bases had no gene match. The germline V gene has CDR1 SGDLS and CDR2 YYNGEE. In nucleotides, the CDR3 is TGTGCCAGCAGCGTAGCTACTAGATGGGGACTAGCGGGAGAAGAAGATACGCAGTATTTT. It codes for CASSVATRWGLAGEEDTQYF.

The rearrangement uses TRBV7-9 and TRBJ2-5; 9 bases are shared with TRBD2. The junction had 9 bases not matched to a gene; V was cut back by 5 bases and J by 2 bases. The length of the CDR3 is 16 residues. CDR1 is SEHNR, CDR2 FQNEAQ, per germline (reference sequence). The CDR3 region is CASSPRLAVPQETQYF. The CDR3 nucleotides read TGTGCCAGCAGCCCCCGACTAGCGGTGCCTCAAGAGACCCAGTACTTC.

The chain uses TRBV14 and TRBJ2-1; 8 positions agree with TRBD2. Germline V gives CDR1 SGHDN, CDR2 FVKESK. J gave up 4 bases and V 6 bases, and 5 bases lay outside the gene matches. The CDR3 has 14 amino acids. CDR3 in DNA: TGTGCCAGCAGACAGCGGGAGTCATACAATGAGCAGTTCTTC. Encoded protein: CASRQRESYNEQFF.

The J gene is TRBJ1-2, the V gene TRBV20-1; D might be TRBD1 (6 bases). CDR3 size: 13 residues. The germline V gene encodes CDR1 DFQATT and CDR2 SNEGSKA (reference sequence). Trimming cost V 6 bases and J 7 bases, with 18 bases left between them. The CDR3 DNA sequence: TGCAGTGCGGCGAGAGAGGGGGGCGGTGGCTACACCTTC. This sequence encodes CSAAREGGGGYTF.

The DNA of the CDR3 is TGTGCCAGCAGCGTAGCCCCGACTAGCGGGGGGCAAGAGACCCAGTACTTC. It specifies CASSVAPTSGGQETQYF. This rearrangement joins TRBV9 to TRBJ2-5, with 13 bases lining up with TRBD2. V was clipped by 0 bases and J by 2 bases; unmatched bases: 4. The CDR3 spans 17 residues. Germline V lookup: CDR1 SGDLS, CDR2 YYNGEE. The complete variable domain, with remaining parts taken from reference TRBV9 and TRBJ2-5, reads DSGVTQTPKHLITATGQRVTLRCSPRSGDLSVYWYQQSLDQGLQFLIQYYNGEERAKGNILERFSAQQFPDLHSELNLSSLELGDSALYFCASSVAPTSGGQETQYFGPGTRLLVL.

Here the CDR3 DNA reads TGCAGCGTTGAGTTCCCCGGGGAGACCCAGTACTTC. It specifies CSVEFPGETQYF. The chain carries TRBV29-1 and TRBJ2-5; D is undetermined. V dropped 3 bases and J dropped 5 bases, with 10 bases sitting between them. The length of the CDR3 is 12 residues. Germline V gene sequence: CDR1 SQVTM, CDR2 ANQGSEA.

The rearrangement uses TRBV27 and TRBJ1-6; tentative D call: TRBD1 (5 bases). Deletions cut 0 bases from V and 8 bases from J, with 14 bases between. The CDR3 consists of 16 residues. Germline V lookup: CDR1 MNHEY, CDR2 SMNVEV (reference sequence). CDR3 bases: TGTGCCAGCAGTTTATCGATAAGGATGGGGGATTCACCCCTCCACTTT. Encoded protein: CASSLSIRMGDSPLHF.

This sequence joins TRBV10-3 and TRBJ2-7, with 9 bases that match TRBD2. This CDR3 has 16 residues. With 2 bases clipped from V and 2 bases from J, the junction kept 7 bases outside the gene matches. The germline V gene encodes CDR1 ENHRY and CDR2 SYGVKD. The DNA for the CDR3 is TGTGCCATCAGTGAGATGGGCGGGAGGGTAACCTACGAGCAGTACTTC. Translated, it gives CAISEMGGRVTYEQYF.

J is TRBJ2-4 and V is TRBV5-5; D is possibly TRBD2 (5 bases). CDR3 length equals 15 residues. The ends were cut back, 5 bases at V and 6 bases at J, with 18 bases in the middle. Germline CDR1 and CDR2: SGHKS and YYEKEE (reference sequence). As DNA, the CDR3 is TGTGCCAGCAGTATGGTAGTCGGGGTCAGAAACATTCAGTACTTC. Its translation: CASSMVVGVRNIQYF.

This clonotype occurred a few times. V usage is TRBV20-1 and J usage is TRBJ2-3; 10 bases match TRBD2. This CDR3 spans 15 amino acids. V shed 8 bases, J shed 0 bases, and the junction held 8 bases outside the gene matches. Germline loops: CDR1 DFQATT, CDR2 SNEGSKA (reference sequence). The CDR3 region is CSCVGLAASTDTQYF. CDR3 sequence (DNA): TGCAGTTGTGTTGGACTAGCGGCTAGCACAGATACGCAGTATTTT.

This clonotype was observed a few times. The chain recombines TRBV12-3 or TRBV12-4 with TRBJ2-3; tentatively, D is TRBD1 or TRBD2 (7 bases each). Trimming stripped 5 bases from V and 7 bases from J, with 13 bases between. This CDR3 contains 13 residues. CDR3 in DNA: TGTGCCAGCAGTCCGCAGGGGGGGTATACGCAGTATTTT. The encoded protein is CASSPQGGYTQYF.

The gene calls are TRBV5-1 and TRBJ2-2; D assignment may be TRBD1 or TRBD2 (6 bases each). Germline V gives CDR1 SGHRS, CDR2 YFSETQ. This CDR3 region has 16 residues. Trimming cost V 1 base and J 3 bases, with 13 bases left between them. The CDR3 coding sequence is TGCGCCAGCAGCTTGTTTTTTAGGGGGGACACCGGGGAGCTGTTTTTT. The encoded protein is CASSLFFRGDTGELFF.

In this sample, this clonotype turned up a few times. The genes are TRBV7-9 and TRBJ2-2; the match to TRBD2 covers 7 bases. Germline V lookup: CDR1 SEHNR, CDR2 FQNEAQ (reference sequence). CDR3 length: 13 residues. V trimming: 2 bases; J trimming: 7 bases; junction bases outside the gene matches: 1. CDR3 residues: CASSLQRGGELFF. The CDR3 DNA reads TGTGCCAGCAGCTTACAGCGGGGCGGGGAGCTGTTTTTT.

The rearrangement joins TRBV10-3 to TRBJ1-5; D unclear. The V end was cut by 2 bases, the J end by 5 bases, with 4 bases between. This CDR3 has 12 amino acids. The germline V gene has CDR1 ENHRY and CDR2 SYGVKD. The CDR3 coding sequence is TGTGCCATCAGTGAGATCGATCAGCCCCAGCATTTT. It codes for CAISEIDQPQHF.

This clonotype was detected a few times. V gene TRBV20-1 combines with J gene TRBJ2-4, with D uncertain. Germline lookup yields CDR1 DFQATT and CDR2 SNEGSKA (reference sequence). The CDR3 has 16 residues. Trimming removed 0 bases at V and 0 bases at J, with 12 bases between. The DNA of the CDR3 is TGCAGTGCTAGAGATTATGGGCAATTAGCCAAAAACATTCAGTACTTC. It yields the protein CSARDYGQLAKNIQYF.

The chain links TRBV28 to TRBJ2-1, with 9 bases fitting TRBD1. The CDR3 totals 16 residues. V shed 0 bases and J 5 bases; nucleotides not matched to a gene: 5. Germline V gene sequence: CDR1 MDHEN, CDR2 SYDVKM. CDR3 bases: TGTGCCAGCAGTTTATGGCCGGGACAGGGAAACAATGAGCAGTTCTTC. Amino acids: CASSLWPGQGNNEQFF.

This clonotype was observed many times. This sequence joins TRBV7-7 and TRBJ1-1; no clear D gene. The CDR3 runs to 13 residues. V shed 3 bases and J shed 0 bases, with 5 bases lying between them. CDR1 is SSHAT and CDR2 is FNYEAQ in the germline V gene (reference sequence). CDR3 DNA sequence: TGTGCCAGCAGCTTTGAAATGAACACTGAAGCTTTCTTT. Translating it yields CASSFEMNTEAFF.

This clonotype was observed a handful of times. V usage is TRBV19 and J usage is TRBJ1-1; D is possibly TRBD1 (6 bases). The germline V and J ends were trimmed by 1 base and 0 bases, with 12 bases remaining between them. The CDR3 is made up of 16 amino acids. Germline CDR1 and CDR2: LNHDA and SQIVND (reference sequence). DNA of the CDR3: TGTGCCAGTAGTATAGGCTCCGGACAGCTGAACACTGAAGCTTTCTTT. Translation: CASSIGSGQLNTEAFF.

V gene TRBV27 combines with J gene TRBJ1-1; 7 nucleotides match TRBD1. The CDR3 contains 13 residues. Germline CDR1 and CDR2: MNHEY and SMNVEV (reference sequence). Germline trimming cut 5 bases from V and 5 bases from J; bases unmatched to any gene: 5. Here the CDR3 DNA reads TGTGCCAGCAGTCAATACAGGGGTACTGAAGCTTTCTTT. This gives the protein CASSQYRGTEAFF.

The table lists this clonotype with a few counts. The J gene is TRBJ1-3, the V gene TRBV2; D unresolved. Germline V gene lookup returns CDR1 SNHLY and CDR2 FYNNEI. Trimming removed 6 bases from V and 3 bases from J, with 9 bases in between. CDR3 length equals 13 residues. CDR3 residues: CASREGDGNTIYF. DNA of the CDR3: TGTGCCAGCAGGGAGGGAGATGGAAACACCATATATTTT.

This clonotype was recorded at least ten times. The V gene is TRBV7-9, the J gene TRBJ2-3; a weak D match, TRBD2 (5 bases). This CDR3 region has 14 residues. The V end lost 3 bases, the J end lost 7 bases, and 14 bases lay between the germline ends. Germline V gene lookup returns CDR1 SEHNR and CDR2 FQNEAQ (reference sequence). The CDR3: CASSLAGGEYTQYF. CDR3 nucleotide sequence: TGTGCCAGCAGCTTGGCGGGCGGAGAATATACGCAGTATTTT.

The chain links TRBV15 to TRBJ1-4, with TRBD1 matching over 8 bases. This CDR3 spans 15 amino acids. In germline, CDR1 is LNHNV, CDR2 YYDKDF (reference sequence). V lost 2 bases, J lost 2 bases, and 1 base stayed unmatched. The DNA for the CDR3 is TGTGCCACCAGCAGACAGGGGGCCACTAATGAAAAACTGTTTTTT. Its protein product is CATSRQGATNEKLFF. Full variable domain (remainder filled in from reference TRBV15 and TRBJ1-4): DAMVIQNPRYQVTQFGKPVTLSCSQTLNHNVMYWYQQKSSQAPKLLFHYYDKDFNNEADTPDNFQSRRPNTSFCFLDIRSPGLGDTAMYLCATSRQGATNEKLFFGSGTQLSVL.

V is TRBV7-2 and J is TRBJ2-5, with a tentative D call TRBD2 (5 bases). Germline V gene sequence: CDR1 SGHTA, CDR2 FQGNSA. The CDR3 covers 14 residues. Deletions cut 7 bases from V and 2 bases from J, with 14 bases between. The CDR3 nucleotides are TGTGCCAGCACAGCGTTAGGCGGGCAAGAGACCCAGTACTTC. Its protein is CASTALGGQETQYF. The complete variable domain, with remaining parts taken from reference TRBV7-2 and TRBJ2-5, reads GAGVSQSPSNKVTEKGKDVELRCDPISGHTALYWYRQSLGQGLEFLIYFQGNSAPDKSGLPSDRFSAERTGGSVSTLTIQRTQQEDSAVYLCASTALGGQETQYFGPGTRLLVL.